This paragraph covers one T cell receptor (beta chain) sequence. Its antigen is still unknown. CDR1 and CDR2 (germline): SGHRS, YFSETQ. The V gene lost 4 bases and the J gene lost 0 bases, with 10 bases spanning the gap. This CDR3 comprises 15 residues. This record belongs to a study of Tregs in tolerant kidney transplant recipients. Study-wide context: Recipients received nonmyeloablative bone marrow transplants from related graft donors, with transient mixed chimerism.

The repertoire was sequenced with immunoSEQ multiplex PCR; TCRdb's copy has only in-frame clones and lacks some. The sample contains about 94,000 clones, 93% of which appear only once. The study's findings and limits: Tregs expanded with activated donor B cells seemed most donor-specific. Findings come from small patient numbers and require larger validation.

V and J are TRBV5-1 and TRBJ1-4, with a tentative D call TRBD1 (5 bases). The receptor's source is a human donor who received a combined kidney and bone marrow transplant. Sequenced here: CD4+ T cells from blood, sampled before the transplant. Here the CDR3 DNA reads TGCGCCAGCAGCCCTGGGGGGTCAACTAATGAAAAACTGTTTTTT. Protein sequence: CASSPGGSTNEKLFF.